Below, one T cell receptor (beta chain) is given with its context. This clonotype was seen ten or more times. The clone's antigen remains unknown. No base-level quality is on record; no much larger clone is a single base apart. Starting from around 520 ng total RNA, TCRbeta-specific cDNA was produced by reverse transcription with a constant-region primer and ProtoScript II reverse transcriptase. TCRbeta libraries were built with three nested multiplex PCR rounds, a slightly modified ARM-PCR procedure. Multiplex TRBV1-TRBV30 forward primers and a Cbeta reverse primer were used in the first two PCR rounds, each of which was run for approximately 9 cycles. A final 25-cycle PCR with Deep VentR polymerase added sample barcodes and Illumina adapters. Amplicons of 200-500 bp were gel-purified with a QIAquick gel extraction kit before sequencing. TCRbeta amplicons were sequenced on an Illumina HiSeq 2500 with 250-bp paired-end reads. The paper's processing steps were these. Quality trimming of reads was performed with Trimmomatic v0.33, and paired reads were merged with FLASH v1.2.11 so that full CDR3 sequences could be recovered. V, D and J germline segments were assigned to the rearranged TCRbeta sequences by MiGEC v1.2.1b. Clonotype statistics, along with Shannon-Wiener diversity indices, were calculated using VDJtools v1.0.0. To cut down on sampling bias, every analysis after diversity analysis relied on just the 250 most abundant clonotypes from each sample. TCRdb applied fastp at Q25 and MiXCR to the public reads, then kept only in-frame beta chains. Entries that share a CDR3 protein sequence are merged under the most common genes and DNA. These V and J calls derive from TCRdb rather than the authors' analysis. A total of under 200,000 distinct CDR3 sequences appear in this sample, 65% of them only once. The ten largest clonotypes hold 6% to 8.5% of the sample.

The sample comes from a study of tumor-infiltrating lymphocytes in primary liver carcinoma (dated 2017 in TCRdb). With respect to the entire study: About 5 patients with histopathologically diagnosed primary liver carcinoma underwent surgical resection in China between November 2015 and early 2016. The five patients, three men and two women aged 30 to 69 years, had hepatocellular carcinoma (four) or combined HCC and intrahepatic cholangiocarcinoma (one). A total of roughly 35 specimens from 5 patients, comprising some 25 tumor regions, 5 adjacent noncancerous liver tissues and 5 peripheral blood samples, were covered by TCRbeta repertoire sequencing. The five patients had tumors of stage T1-T3 N0M0, with maximum diameters ranging from roughly 4.2 to 10 cm. Across five regions of each liver tumor, along with adjacent normal tissue and blood, the study brought together TCRbeta repertoire sequencing, expression microarrays and whole-exome sequencing. Roughly 3.5 to 8 million productive TCRbeta reads were obtained per sample, and no significant difference in read depth was found between tissue types. High reproducibility was observed for the technical replicate repertoires, with mean shared-clone rates about 0.92 and correlation coefficients above 0.95.

Sequences SGHDN (CDR1) and FVKESK (CDR2) are obtained from the germline V gene. The CDR3 starts with the cysteine, ends with the phenylalanine, and has 17 residues. The kept DNA is CDR3 alone, 51 bases in frame from the first base. V drops 1 base and J drops 0 bases, leaving 15 bases in between. The full study reports these points: Since the samples were bulk and unsorted, there was no way to compare CD4+ and CD8+ T cell repertoires. Pairs of tumor regions showed greater repertoire overlap (mean roughly 35%) than tumor-adjacent pairs (about 17%) or tumor-blood pairs (roughly 14%), which is consistent with antigen-driven expansion. Because only the TCR beta chain was sequenced and unpaired alpha chains were not captured, true repertoire diversity is likely underestimated. The top 250 clones made up a significantly larger repertoire fraction in tumors than in blood (p = 0.039). With just a few patients in the study, the authors point out that the findings should be validated in a larger study.

TRIzol reagent was used to extract blood RNA from unsorted whole blood, while the DNeasy Blood & Tissue kit provided the germline DNA. At the time of sampling, the patients were treatment-naive and had chronic HBV infection. Before surgery, four milliliters of peripheral blood were collected into K2EDTA tubes. The TCR comes from a woman in her sixties or seventies with primary liver carcinoma and hepatitis B virus infection. The rearrangement joined TRBV14 to TRBJ2-5; a confident D gene designation cannot be given. Sequenced sample: peripheral blood. The nucleotide sequence reads TGTGCCAGCAGCCAAGTTTCCGGATCCAGGTACCAAGAGACCCAGTACTTC. The resulting protein is CASSQVSGSRYQETQYF.